These T cell receptor beta chains were read from a single sample in a study of OX40 agonist ivuxolimab in advanced cancers. Repertoires were generated with immunoSEQ multiplex PCR, while TCRdb's copy carries only in-frame clones and drops some. The table shows around 97,000 clones, with more than 80% occurring only once. The sample was CD4+ or CD8+ T cells sorted from blood, taken in a trial of the OX40 agonist ivuxolimab. The receptors derive from an adult with an advanced solid tumor such as melanoma, head and neck, liver or kidney cancer. Both conserved end residues are part of each CDR3. The D gene is left open where the match is weak. The size entry is marked missing in some rows and otherwise reads once, few, many or a size class.

v_gene	j_gene	d_gene	abundance	CDR3aa	CDR3nt
TRBV29-1	TRBJ2-3	TRBD2	-	CSVGGGGITDTQYF	TGCAGCGTTGGTGGCGGGGGTATCACAGATACGCAGTATTTT
TRBV4-1	TRBJ2-1	TRBD2	-	CASSQPPGLAGQWAYNEQFF	TGCGCCAGCAGCCAACCTCCGGGACTAGCAGGTCAGTGGGCCTACAATGAGCAGTTCTTC
TRBV6-5	TRBJ2-7	TRBD1	-	CASRAVRTGTYEQYF	TGTGCCAGCAGGGCGGTTAGGACAGGGACCTACGAGCAGTACTTC
TRBV9	TRBJ1-2	TRBD1	-	CASSRTGGADYGYTF	TGTGCCAGCAGTAGAACAGGGGGCGCGGACTATGGCTACACCTTC
TRBV29-1	TRBJ2-7	TRBD1	-	CSVGQGDASEQYF	TGCAGCGTTGGGCAGGGGGATGCCAGCGAGCAGTACTTC
TRBV7-7	TRBJ2-7	TRBD2	-	CASSPTSGVSYEQYF	TGTGCCAGCAGCCCCACTAGCGGGGTTTCCTACGAGCAGTACTTC
TRBV2	TRBJ2-7	TRBD2	-	CASLAGGPVEQYF	TGTGCCAGCTTAGCGGGAGGGCCTGTCGAGCAGTACTTC
TRBV7-8	TRBJ2-1	-	once	CASSTGAYNEQFF	TGTGCCAGCAGCACCGGAGCCTACAATGAGCAGTTCTTC
TRBV30	TRBJ1-1	-	-	CAWTQVNTEAFF	TGTGCCTGGACCCAAGTGAACACTGAAGCTTTCTTT
TRBV4-3	TRBJ1-4	TRBD1	-	CASSQATQGAPTEKLFF	TGCGCCAGCAGCCAAGCCACACAGGGGGCGCCGACTGAAAAACTGTTTTTT
TRBV5-4	TRBJ2-2	-	-	CASSLTDYTGELFF	TGTGCCAGCAGCTTGACAGACTACACCGGGGAGCTGTTTTTT
TRBV5-1	TRBJ2-7	TRBD1	-	CASSLPGQDYEQYF	TGCGCCAGCAGCTTACCGGGACAGGACTACGAGCAGTACTTC
TRBV7-6	TRBJ2-7	-	-	CASSLEITSYEQYF	TGTGCCAGCAGCTTAGAGATCACTAGCTACGAGCAGTACTTC
TRBV11-1	TRBJ2-7	-	few	CASSLQGSYEQYF	TGTGCCAGCAGCTTGCAGGGCTCCTACGAGCAGTACTTC
TRBV5-1	TRBJ1-1	-	-	CASSLNSEAFF	TGCGCCAGCAGCTTGAACTCTGAAGCTTTCTTT
TRBV13	TRBJ2-7	TRBD2	-	CASSLGQRGGYEQYF	TGTGCCAGCAGCTTAGGCCAGCGGGGGGGCTACGAGCAGTACTTC
TRBV6-5	TRBJ2-7	-	-	CASRRTSPDSYEQYF	TGTGCCAGCAGGCGGACGAGTCCAGATTCCTACGAGCAGTACTTC
TRBV4-3	TRBJ2-7	-	few	CASSQDPGGHYEQYF	TGCGCCAGCAGCCAAGACCCCGGGGGGCACTACGAGCAGTACTTC
TRBV5-1	TRBJ2-7	-	-	CASMEGKGEQYF	TGCGCCAGCATGGAGGGAAAAGGCGAGCAGTACTTC
TRBV5-1	TRBJ2-3	TRBD2	-	CASLRDYYTDTQYF	TGCGCCAGCCTTCGGGACTACTACACAGATACGCAGTATTTT
TRBV7-9	TRBJ2-1	TRBD2	-	CASSRGGSYNEQFF	TGTGCCAGCAGCCGCGGGGGGTCGTACAATGAGCAGTTCTTC
TRBV7-2	TRBJ2-3	-	-	CASSPNTGDTQYF	TGTGCCAGCAGCCCCAACACGGGGGATACGCAGTATTTT
TRBV29-1	TRBJ2-1	TRBD2	-	CSATSGRAAYNEQFF	TGCAGCGCGACTAGCGGGAGGGCCGCCTACAATGAGCAGTTCTTC
TRBV7-7	TRBJ2-2	-	-	CASSQGNTGELFF	TGTGCCAGCAGTCAGGGGAACACCGGGGAGCTGTTTTTT
TRBV19	TRBJ2-7	TRBD1	-	CASSRDRAYEQYF	TGTGCCAGTAGTAGGGACAGAGCCTACGAGCAGTACTTC
TRBV9	TRBJ2-2	-	-	CASSPSQAHGELFF	TGTGCCAGCAGCCCATCCCAGGCCCACGGGGAGCTGTTTTTT
TRBV6-5	TRBJ1-1	TRBD1	-	CASRTGLRTEAFF	TGTGCCAGCAGGACAGGGTTACGCACTGAAGCTTTCTTT
TRBV14	TRBJ2-7	-	-	CASSQMEGGYEQYF	TGTGCCAGCAGCCAGATGGAGGGGGGCTACGAGCAGTACTTC
TRBV18	TRBJ1-4	-	-	CASSPLQGSQEKLFF	TGTGCCAGCTCACCATTACAGGGATCCCAAGAAAAACTGTTTTTT
TRBV19	TRBJ2-1	-	-	CASTAPGGPNEQFF	TGTGCCAGTACCGCCCCCGGGGGGCCCAATGAGCAGTTCTTC
TRBV10-3	TRBJ2-3	TRBD2	-	CAIRLAGGTQYF	TGTGCCATCAGGCTAGCGGGGGGCACGCAGTATTTT
TRBV5-1	TRBJ2-3	-	once	CASSLKQNTDTQYF	TGCGCCAGCAGCTTGAAACAGAACACAGATACGCAGTATTTT
TRBV9	TRBJ2-3	TRBD2	-	CASSVEGSGGADTQYF	TGTGCCAGCAGCGTAGAGGGTAGCGGGGGGGCAGATACGCAGTATTTT
TRBV2	TRBJ2-7	-	-	CASSSWGEQYF	TGTGCCAGCAGTTCCTGGGGGGAGCAGTACTTC